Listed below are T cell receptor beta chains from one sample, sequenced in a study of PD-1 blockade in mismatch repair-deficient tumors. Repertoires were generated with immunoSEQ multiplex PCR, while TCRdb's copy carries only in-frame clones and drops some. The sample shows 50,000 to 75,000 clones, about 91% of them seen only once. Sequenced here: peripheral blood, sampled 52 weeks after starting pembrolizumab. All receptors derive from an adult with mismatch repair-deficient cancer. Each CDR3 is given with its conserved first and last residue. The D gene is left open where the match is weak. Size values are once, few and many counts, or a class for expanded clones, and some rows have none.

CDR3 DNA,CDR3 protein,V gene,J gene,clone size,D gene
TGTGCCAGCAGCGCCCTACTAGCGGGAGTGGGAGATACGCAGTATTTT,CASSALLAGVGDTQYF,TRBV9,TRBJ2-3,NA,TRBD2
TGTGCCAGCAGTTTTGGCAGTGTGAACGAGCAGTACTTC,CASSFGSVNEQYF,TRBV27,TRBJ2-7,NA,NA
TGTGCCAGCAGCCCGGGACATAGCACAGATACGCAGTATTTT,CASSPGHSTDTQYF,TRBV9,TRBJ2-3,NA,NA
TGTGCCAGCAGTTTTGGGGACTTACGTCTCTACGAGCAGTACTTC,CASSFGDLRLYEQYF,TRBV27,TRBJ2-7,few,NA
TGCGCCAGCAGCCAGGACAGATTCAACTATGGCTACACCTTC,CASSQDRFNYGYTF,TRBV4-3,TRBJ1-2,NA,NA
TGTGCCAGCAGCTTATATTCCCCCTGGGACCTTTCCTACGAGCAGTACTTC,CASSLYSPWDLSYEQYF,TRBV7-2,TRBJ2-7,NA,NA
TGTGCCAGCAGCCCCCCGGGACTAGCGGTCACAGATACGCAGTATTTT,CASSPPGLAVTDTQYF,TRBV7-9,TRBJ2-3,NA,TRBD2
TGTGCCAGCAGTGAATCGGGCAGCAATGAGCAGTTCTTC,CASSESGSNEQFF,TRBV25-1,TRBJ2-1,NA,NA
TGTGCCAGCAGCGTAGATGCCCGACCAGGGGATACGCAGTATTTT,CASSVDARPGDTQYF,TRBV9,TRBJ2-3,once,NA
TGCGCCAGCAGCTTGATAGCACACTCCTACGAGCAGTACTTC,CASSLIAHSYEQYF,TRBV5-1,TRBJ2-7,NA,NA
TGCAGTGTCCTGACTGGAAACACCATATATTTT,CSVLTGNTIYF,TRBV20-1,TRBJ1-3,NA,NA
TGTGCCACATTAACGGGACAGGGGTTCGAGCAGTACTTC,CATLTGQGFEQYF,TRBV10-3,TRBJ2-7,NA,TRBD1
TGTGCCAGCAGTTACGCCGGAGAGGGTACGCAGTATTTT,CASSYAGEGTQYF,TRBV6-6,TRBJ2-3,NA,NA
TGTGCCTGGAACCGGGACAGGGAGAACACTGAAGCTTTCTTT,CAWNRDRENTEAFF,TRBV30,TRBJ1-1,NA,TRBD1
TGTGCCAGTAGTATAGTCCCGCGAGGGGGCGAGCGCCACACCTTC,CASSIVPRGGERHTF,TRBV19,TRBJ1-2,NA,TRBD1
TGCGCCAGCAGCTTGCAGGCGGGGAGGAATGAGCAGTTCTTC,CASSLQAGRNEQFF,TRBV5-1,TRBJ2-1,NA,NA
TGTGCCAGCAGTTGGGGACAGAACTATGGCTACACCTTC,CASSWGQNYGYTF,TRBV6-6,TRBJ1-2,NA,TRBD1
TGTGCCAGCAGCTTAAGCGTGGTCGGGCAAGAGACCCAGTACTTC,CASSLSVVGQETQYF,TRBV11-1,TRBJ2-5,NA,NA
TGCGCCAGCAGCCCCGCCACAGGGTTTCCCGGGGAGCTGTTTTTT,CASSPATGFPGELFF,TRBV5-1,TRBJ2-2,NA,NA
TGTGCCAGCAGTGTGTCATCCTACGAGCAGTACTTC,CASSVSSYEQYF,TRBV6-1,TRBJ2-7,NA,NA
TGCGCCAGCAGCGGAACCGGGACAGGGGCTGGCTACACCTTC,CASSGTGTGAGYTF,TRBV5-1,TRBJ1-2,NA,TRBD1
TGTGCCAGCAGTTTTACAGGGCAAGAGACCCAGTACTTC,CASSFTGQETQYF,TRBV28,TRBJ2-5,NA,NA
TGTGCCAGCAGCGTAGCAACTAGCGTAGATTGGGGCACAGATACGCAGTATTTT,CASSVATSVDWGTDTQYF,TRBV9,TRBJ2-3,NA,TRBD2
TGTGCCAGCAGTGATATTGCCCTCTCCTACGAGCAGTACTTC,CASSDIALSYEQYF,TRBV2,TRBJ2-7,NA,NA
TGTGCCAGCAGCTTAGGCCTAGCGGGAGGCGAGCAGTACTTC,CASSLGLAGGEQYF,TRBV7-9,TRBJ2-7,once,TRBD2
TGTGCCAGTAGAACCCCAGGGGACACCGGGGAGCTGTTTTTT,CASRTPGDTGELFF,TRBV19,TRBJ2-2,NA,NA
TGTGCCTGGAGTGTGAGCCCCTATACTGAAGCTTTCTTT,CAWSVSPYTEAFF,TRBV30,TRBJ1-1,NA,NA
TGTGCCTGGAGTGGGACCGTAAAAGAGACCCAGTACTTC,CAWSGTVKETQYF,TRBV30,TRBJ2-5,NA,NA
TGCAGCGTTTCAGGGGGATATAGAGAGACCCAGTACTTC,CSVSGGYRETQYF,TRBV29-1,TRBJ2-5,once,TRBD1
TGTGCCAGCAGCGAGGGAGGTCTCGCTTACGAGCAGTACTTC,CASSEGGLAYEQYF,TRBV5-6,TRBJ2-7,few,NA
TGTGCCAGCAGCTCCCTTCGGCTAGCGCACCTCAGCTCCTACAATGAGCAGTTCTTC,CASSSLRLAHLSSYNEQFF,TRBV7-9,TRBJ2-1,NA,NA
TGTGCCAGCAGTGAAAGTTCGCGGGAGGCTGAGCAGTTCTTC,CASSESSREAEQFF,TRBV2,TRBJ2-1,NA,TRBD2
TGTGCCAGCAACCCGGGACTAGCGGGGAATGAGCAGTTCTTC,CASNPGLAGNEQFF,TRBV13,TRBJ2-1,NA,TRBD2
TGTGCCAGCAGTCAGTCCCGGGGGGGATTAACGAGGGAGCAGTACTTC,CASSQSRGGLTREQYF,TRBV28,TRBJ2-7,NA,TRBD2
TGCAGTGCTAACTATGGCTACACCTTC,CSANYGYTF,TRBV20-1,TRBJ1-2,NA,NA
TGCAGCGTTGTAGGGGAAGGGGCCGAGCAGTACTTC,CSVVGEGAEQYF,TRBV29-1,TRBJ2-7,NA,NA
TGTGCCAGCCACCCCAGGACAACGATTGGCTACACCTTC,CASHPRTTIGYTF,TRBV5-6,TRBJ1-2,NA,NA
TGTGCCAGCAGCTCTCCGGGCCCGGGTATCTACAATGAGCAGTTCTTC,CASSSPGPGIYNEQFF,TRBV7-9,TRBJ2-1,NA,NA
TGTGCCAGCAGCGATCCACGGTTCTACGAGCAGTACTTC,CASSDPRFYEQYF,TRBV11-2,TRBJ2-7,NA,NA